This T cell receptor (beta chain) was sequenced in a study of molecular identifiers for immune sequencing clone quantification. Overall study context: Within a replicate experiment, RNA obtained from either roughly 18,000 or 92,000 naive CD8 cells was divided into five aliquots, and four of those aliquots were then sequenced. General study points: Effector cells kept over 97% of their molecules in clones above 20 RNA copies, while naive cells kept under 1% there.

Trimming removed 3 bases at V and 6 bases at J, with 11 bases between. This CDR3 is 13 amino acids long. Generation of bulk TCR libraries relied on previously described methods and listed TCR primers. One entry per CDR3 protein results from TCRdb running MiXCR on the PCR reads. The sample records 550,000 to 750,000 distinct CDR3 sequences, less than 20% being singletons. Libraries of naive CD8 cells were prepared from approximately 20,000 to 1,000,000 sorted cells using 10%, 30% or 50% RNA. This clonotype was recorded once. No antigen is known for it. Sequenced material: naive CD8+ T cells from blood, with Jurkat cell RNA spiked in. Subset reported: FACS-sorted CD8+CD4-CCR7+CD45RA+ naive T cells. V and J are TRBV12-3 or TRBV12-4 and TRBJ1-2; D gene unclear. The TCR sequence derives from a human donor in good health. Some libraries in this study had Jurkat cell RNA spiked in. The CDR3 sequence: CASSFSRFDGYTF. Written as DNA, the CDR3 is TGTGCCAGCAGTTTTTCCCGCTTTGATGGCTACACCTTC.